This T cell receptor (beta chain) comes out of a study of blood T cell repertoires in COVID-19. Study-level background: COVID-19 samples, acute and convalescent, were from the United States, Italy and Spain. The analysed material was cDNA or gDNA that came from T cells, B-cell-depleted T cells, or PBMCs.

In the study's own analysis: Reference gene primer amplification gave estimated nucleated cell counts. TCRdb's table, derived via immunoSEQ multiplex PCR, lists solely in-frame clones and lacks some. Clone size and the V and J calls come from that table; the DNA yielded D and trimming. The sample contains some 110,000 clones, 81% of which appear only once. This TCR derives from a man older than 75 with acute or convalescent COVID-19. Sequencing was done on a sample of peripheral blood.

This chain's CDR3 is CASSSPQDRGLSNEQFF. The CDR3 DNA reads TGTGCCAGCAGCTCCCCCCAGGACAGGGGGCTATCAAATGAGCAGTTCTTC. The chain combines TRBV11-2 with TRBJ2-1; 11 nucleotides agree with TRBD1. Germline values: CDR1 SGHAT, CDR2 FQNNGV. V lost 4 bases and J lost 7; bases outside the gene matches: 12. This CDR3 has 17 residues.